These 19 T cell receptor beta chains were sequenced from one sample in a study of T cells in Graves' hyperthyroidism and ophthalmopathy. It was RNA transcripts that yielded the amplified TCR beta CDR3 regions. The HTBI set primed first-round TCR CDR3 RT-PCR. TCRdb fed the multiplex PCR reads into MiXCR, producing one record per CDR3 protein. Of hundreds of thousands of distinct CDR3 sequences in the sample, 14% were seen once. Sequencing was done on a sample of blood. The origin of the receptors is a woman in her thirties or forties with Graves' hyperthyroidism.

The table lists this clonotype with many counts. The chain carries TRBV12-3 or TRBV12-4 and TRBJ2-7; possibly TRBD1 for D (6 bases). The length of the CDR3 is 16 residues. Trimming took 3 bases from V and 0 from J, leaving 15 bases between them. The CDR3 bases are TGTGCCAGCAGTTTGGGCGCTTTCAGGGGCTCCTACGAGCAGTACTTC. Protein: CASSLGAFRGSYEQYF.

This clonotype was recorded at least ten times. The rearrangement uses TRBV15 and TRBJ2-3; TRBD1 matches at 9 bases. CDR1 is LNHNV and CDR2 is YYDKDF in the germline V gene (reference sequence). This CDR3 comprises 16 residues. The V segment lost 4 bases and the J segment 1 base; nucleotides outside the gene matches: 6. CDR3 loop: CATSTHRGPGTDTQYF. DNA for the CDR3: TGTGCCACCAGCACCCACAGGGGGCCAGGCACAGATACGCAGTATTTT.

This clonotype was counted at least ten times. V and J are TRBV28 and TRBJ1-1; possible D gene TRBD1, 6 bases. The CDR3 is 15 residues long. Germline values: CDR1 MDHEN, CDR2 SYDVKM. With 4 bases removed from V and 10 bases from J, the gap between germline ends came to 22 bases. CDR3 coding DNA: TGTGCCAGCAGTTCTATGGCTATCCAAGGGGGAAGAGCTTTCTTT. Protein sequence: CASSSMAIQGGRAFF.

This clonotype was seen at least ten times. V usage is TRBV2 and J usage is TRBJ1-2; D is possibly TRBD1 (5 bases). V lost 0 bases to trimming and J lost 3 bases, with 11 bases between them. Germline V lookup: CDR1 SNHLY, CDR2 FYNNEI. There are 15 residues in the CDR3. Written as DNA, the CDR3 is TGTGCCAGCAGTGAAGCGGCCCGGGGCTACTATGGCTACACCTTC. Translated, it gives CASSEAARGYYGYTF.

This clonotype occurred a few times. The V gene is TRBV5-1, the J gene TRBJ2-5; 8 positions agree with TRBD1. Germline V lookup: CDR1 SGHRS, CDR2 YFSETQ. The length of the CDR3 is 14 residues. V lost 5 bases, J lost 4 bases, and 7 bases stayed unmatched. The CDR3 reads CASSQYGTGETQYF. CDR3 nucleotide sequence: TGCGCCAGCAGTCAATACGGGACAGGAGAGACCCAGTACTTC. Variable domain in full (rest from reference TRBV5-1 and TRBJ2-5): KAGVTQTPRYLIKTRGQQVTLSCSPISGHRSVSWYQQTPGQGLQFLFEYFSETQRNKGNFPGRFSGRQFSNSRSEMNVSTLELGDSALYLCASSQYGTGETQYFGPGTRLLVL.

This clonotype was observed many times. This rearrangement joins TRBV3-1 to TRBJ1-2, with D uncertain. Germline V gene data show CDR1 as LGHDT and CDR2 as YNNKEL (reference sequence). The germline V and J ends were trimmed by 3 bases and 5 bases, with 13 bases remaining between them. There are 14 residues in the CDR3. This chain's CDR3 is CASSHGKGWYGYTF. In DNA form, the CDR3 reads TGTGCCAGCAGCCACGGAAAGGGTTGGTATGGCTACACCTTC.

This clonotype was recorded at least ten times. The chain has TRBV3-1 and TRBJ1-4; D is unresolved. The germline V gene encodes CDR1 LGHDT and CDR2 YNNKEL (reference sequence). This CDR3 is 15 amino acids long. V lost 4 bases and J 6 bases, leaving 15 bases between the germline ends. This CDR3 reads CASSLMGRDYEKLFF. The CDR3 region has the DNA TGTGCCAGCAGCCTCATGGGGAGAGACTATGAAAAACTGTTTTTT. Using reference TRBV3-1 and TRBJ1-4 for the parts outside the CDR3, the full variable domain is DTAVSQTPKYLVTQMGNDKSIKCEQNLGHDTMYWYKQDSKKFLKIMFSYNNKELIINETVPNRFSPKSPDKAHLNLHINSLELGDSAVYFCASSLMGRDYEKLFFGSGTQLSVL.

This clonotype was seen repeatedly, ten times or more. The chain couples TRBV18 to TRBJ1-1; 7 bases fit TRBD1. J was trimmed by 1 base and V by 3 bases; bases with no gene match: 5. The CDR3 has 15 amino acids. CDR1 and CDR2 (germline): KGHSH, LQKENI. CDR3 loop: CASSPLRQGNTEAFF. DNA of the CDR3: TGTGCCAGCTCACCTCTTCGACAGGGGAACACTGAAGCTTTCTTT.

This clonotype was picked up many times. The V gene is TRBV10-2, the J gene TRBJ1-1, with 7 bases fitting TRBD1. The CDR3 length is 15 residues. Trimming took 3 bases from V and 1 from J; bases not matched to a gene: 5. Per germline, CDR1 WSHSY and CDR2 SAAADI. DNA for the CDR3: TGCGCCAGCAGTGACATGAGGGGGCGGAACACTGAAGCTTTCTTT. This gives the protein CASSDMRGRNTEAFF.

The rearrangement links TRBV19 to TRBJ1-2, with 7 bases lining up with TRBD1. Germline trimming cut 10 bases from V and 1 base from J; bases unmatched to any gene: 6. The CDR3 consists of 13 residues. Per germline, CDR1 LNHDA and CDR2 SQIVND (reference sequence). For the CDR3, the DNA is TGTGCCACCGCTCAGGGGGTTAACTATGGCTACACCTTC. Amino acids: CATAQGVNYGYTF. The full variable domain, rest sourced from reference TRBV19 and TRBJ1-2, is DGGITQSPKYLFRKEGQNVTLSCEQNLNHDAMYWYRQDPGQGLRLIYYSQIVNDFQKGDIAEGYSVSREKKESFPLTVTSAQKNPTAFYLCATAQGVNYGYTFGSGTRLTVV.

The chain links TRBV6-1 to TRBJ2-7; 10 bases are shared with TRBD2. CDR1 and CDR2 from the germline V gene are MNHNS and SASEGT. The CDR3 loop spans 13 amino acids. Trimming at V came to 9 bases and at J to 7 bases, leaving 9 bases not matched to a gene. The CDR3 sequence: CASATSGSGEQYF. The CDR3 DNA is TGTGCCAGTGCGACTAGCGGGTCGGGGGAGCAGTACTTC.

This clonotype was seen repeatedly, ten times or more. V usage is TRBV6-1 and J usage is TRBJ1-5; a weak D match, TRBD1 (5 bases). CDR3 length equals 13 residues. Germline values: CDR1 MNHNS, CDR2 SASEGT. Deletions cut 6 bases from V and 8 bases from J, with 14 bases between. The CDR3 sequence: CASRRDVLEPQHF. Written as DNA, the CDR3 is TGTGCCAGCAGAAGGGACGTCCTGGAGCCCCAGCATTTT.

This clonotype appeared many times. The CDR3 sequence: CASSFSGGLFQSDTQYF. Here the CDR3 DNA reads TGTGCCAGCAGTTTTTCCGGGGGCCTATTTCAATCCGATACGCAGTATTTT. V gene TRBV28 combines with J gene TRBJ2-3, with D perhaps matching TRBD1 or TRBD2 (6 bases each). The CDR3 covers 17 residues. The germline V gene encodes CDR1 MDHEN and CDR2 SYDVKM. The V end lost 3 bases, the J end lost 6 bases, and 22 bases lay between the germline ends.

The table lists this clonotype with many counts. The genes are TRBV11-2 and TRBJ1-5, with D tentatively TRBD1 (6 bases). Per the germline V gene, CDR1 is SGHAT and CDR2 is FQNNGV. The CDR3 has 13 residues. Trimming shortened V by 3 bases and J by 6 bases, and 9 bases separated the two germline ends. Written as DNA, the CDR3 is TGTGCCAGCAGCTTGGGGGCCGCTCAGCCCCAGCATTTT. The encoded protein is CASSLGAAQPQHF.

The rearrangement joins TRBV20-1 to TRBJ2-1, with 8 bases identical to TRBD1. CDR1 is DFQATT and CDR2 is SNEGSKA in the germline V gene (reference sequence). Trimming at V came to 5 bases and at J to 7 bases, leaving 7 bases not matched to a gene. This CDR3 is 13 amino acids long. DNA for the CDR3: TGCAGTGCTGGCGGACAGGGTGGAAATGAGCAGTTCTTC. Residues: CSAGGQGGNEQFF.

Many counts were recorded for this clonotype. The V and J genes are TRBV7-9 and TRBJ2-1; 7 bases map to TRBD2. The J segment lost 4 bases and the V segment lost 1 base, leaving 4 bases of the junction unmatched. The CDR3 is 15 amino acids. Germline CDR1 reads SEHNR; CDR2 reads FQNEAQ (reference sequence). The CDR3 reads CASSLEGGPYNEQFF. DNA of the CDR3: TGTGCCAGCAGCTTAGAGGGAGGGCCTTACAATGAGCAGTTCTTC.

This clonotype has ten or more counts. The V call is TRBV6-2 or TRBV6-3, the J call TRBJ1-2, with D tentatively TRBD1 (5 bases). Trimming took 2 bases from V and 5 from J, leaving 12 bases between them. The CDR3 has 14 residues. Germline V CDR1 and CDR2: MNHEY, SVGEGT. The CDR3 reads CASSYAGDLYGYTF. For the CDR3, the DNA is TGTGCCAGCAGTTACGCCGGGGACCTTTATGGCTACACCTTC.

This clonotype has ten or more counts. V and J are TRBV3-1 and TRBJ2-5, with a tentative D call TRBD1 (5 bases). Germline-derived CDR1 and CDR2 are LGHDT and YNNKEL (reference sequence). The V and J ends lost 3 bases and 2 bases respectively, with 7 bases between them. The CDR3 has 13 amino acids. CDR3 sequence reads: CASSHQGQETQYF. The CDR3 nucleotides read TGTGCCAGCAGCCACCAGGGACAAGAGACCCAGTACTTC.

Note on this clonotype: One junction end does not reproduce the germline sequence, and a read error may be involved. The chain combines TRBV27 with TRBJ2-3, with 7 bases aligning to TRBD1. This CDR3 is 16 amino acids long. Germline lookup yields CDR1 MNHEY and CDR2 SMNVEV (reference sequence). Written as DNA, the CDR3 is TGTGCCAGCAGTCCTAGGACAGCCCTGGGGACAGATACGCGGTATTTT. This sequence encodes CASSPRTALGTDTRYF.